The rows below give T cell receptor beta chains drawn from one sample of a study of blood T cells in healthy people across ages. TCRdb itself ran the 5' RACE reads through MiXCR, one entry per CDR3 protein. This sample has some 1,800,000 distinct CDR3 sequences, with 39% found just once. Sequences were obtained from blood. The receptors here all came from a human donor in good health. Each CDR3 is given without its conserved first and last residue. Fields, in order: CDR3 protein, J gene, D gene, V gene. A D gene is named only where the DNA matches it firmly.

ASSYTGMGFEQY	TRBJ2-7	.	TRBV27
SVESRQGKSYEQY	TRBJ2-7	TRBD1	TRBV29-1
ASSLEGRGYNGVDEQF	TRBJ2-1	.	TRBV5-1
ASSLEGEGDIQY	TRBJ2-4	.	TRBV5-1
SSGVEHQPQH	TRBJ1-5	.	TRBV29-1
ASSIPGINTEAF	TRBJ1-1	.	TRBV19
ASSPTPGPSHQETQY	TRBJ2-5	.	TRBV4-1
ASSLTGGSYNGQF	TRBJ2-1	TRBD1	TRBV6-5
SARSPGEETQY	TRBJ2-5	.	TRBV20-1
SAGGEGESYEQY	TRBJ2-7	.	TRBV20-1
ASSLDGGGHETQY	TRBJ2-5	.	TRBV5-1
ASSTDSQGPYHNEQF	TRBJ2-1	.	TRBV6-6
ASSLTSSSSYEQY	TRBJ2-7	TRBD2	TRBV9
ASSAEHTGTGTSEQF	TRBJ2-1	TRBD1	TRBV9
SARDLRSNYGYT	TRBJ1-2	.	TRBV20-1
SANQAGGMYNEQF	TRBJ2-1	TRBD2	TRBV20-1
SVPIRGTEAF	TRBJ1-1	.	TRBV29-1
ASSVSLAGGPGTDTQY	TRBJ2-3	TRBD2	TRBV9
ASSHLTGGKDTQY	TRBJ2-3	TRBD2	TRBV5-1
ASSGSSGTDTQY	TRBJ2-3	.	TRBV7-9
VSSQEPQTSSYNEQF	TRBJ2-1	.	TRBV4-1
ASSLVGGPSSYNEQF	TRBJ2-1	TRBD1	TRBV5-1
SVRDRSRSGGGYT	TRBJ1-2	.	TRBV20-1
ASSQDVGGGSTEAF	TRBJ1-1	.	TRBV4-1
SAEGRSASTEAF	TRBJ1-1	.	TRBV29-1
ASSRRGSQETQY	TRBJ2-5	.	TRBV6-2/TRBV6-3
ASSWGGWVDAEQF	TRBJ2-1	TRBD2	TRBV3-1
ASSYRAGDEQF	TRBJ2-1	.	TRBV6-5
ASSFSRAETQY	TRBJ2-5	.	TRBV12-3/TRBV12-4
ASSPTGLPTDTQY	TRBJ2-3	.	TRBV7-2